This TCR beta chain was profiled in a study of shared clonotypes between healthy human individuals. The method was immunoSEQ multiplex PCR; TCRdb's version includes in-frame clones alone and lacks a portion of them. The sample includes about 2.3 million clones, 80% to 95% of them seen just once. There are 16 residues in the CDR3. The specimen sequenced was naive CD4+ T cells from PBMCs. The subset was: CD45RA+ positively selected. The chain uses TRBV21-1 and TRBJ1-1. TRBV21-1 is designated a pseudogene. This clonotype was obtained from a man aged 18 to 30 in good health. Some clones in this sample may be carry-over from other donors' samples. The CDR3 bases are TGTGCCAGCAGCCTTTTTATTAGACGATCCAACACTGAAGCTTTCTTT. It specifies CASSLFIRRSNTEAFF.